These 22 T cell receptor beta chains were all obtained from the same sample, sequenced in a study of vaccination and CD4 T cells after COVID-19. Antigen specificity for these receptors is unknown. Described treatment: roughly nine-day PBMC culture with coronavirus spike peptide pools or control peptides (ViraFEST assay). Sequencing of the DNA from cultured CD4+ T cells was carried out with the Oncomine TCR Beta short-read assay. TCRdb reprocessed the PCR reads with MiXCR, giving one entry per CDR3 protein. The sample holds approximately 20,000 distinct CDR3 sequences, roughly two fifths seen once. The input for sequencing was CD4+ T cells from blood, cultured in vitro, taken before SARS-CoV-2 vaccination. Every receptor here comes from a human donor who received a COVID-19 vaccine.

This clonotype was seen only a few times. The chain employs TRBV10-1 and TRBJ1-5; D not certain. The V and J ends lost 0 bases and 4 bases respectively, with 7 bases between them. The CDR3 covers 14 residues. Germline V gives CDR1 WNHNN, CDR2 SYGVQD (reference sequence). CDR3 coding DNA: TGCGCCAGCAGTGAGTCGCCAGTTAATCAGCCCCAGCATTTT. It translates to CASSESPVNQPQHF.

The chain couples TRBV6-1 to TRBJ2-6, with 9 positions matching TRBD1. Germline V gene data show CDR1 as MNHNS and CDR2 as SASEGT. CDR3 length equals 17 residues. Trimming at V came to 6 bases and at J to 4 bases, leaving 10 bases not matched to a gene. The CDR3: CASRSRDRVPGANVLTF. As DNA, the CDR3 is TGTGCCAGCAGGTCCCGGGACAGGGTACCCGGGGCCAACGTCCTGACTTTC.

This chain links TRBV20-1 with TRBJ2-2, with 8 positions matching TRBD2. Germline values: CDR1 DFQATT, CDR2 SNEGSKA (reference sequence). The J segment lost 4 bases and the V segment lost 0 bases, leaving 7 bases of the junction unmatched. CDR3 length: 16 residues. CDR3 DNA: TGCAGTGCTAGAGATTTAGAGCGGGGGAGCACCGGGGAGCTGTTTTTT. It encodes CSARDLERGSTGELFF.

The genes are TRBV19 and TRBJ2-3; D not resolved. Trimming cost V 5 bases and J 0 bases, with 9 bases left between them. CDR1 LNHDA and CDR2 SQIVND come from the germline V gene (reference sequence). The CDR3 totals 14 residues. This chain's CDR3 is CASSGQTSTDTQYF. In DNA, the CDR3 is TGTGCCAGTAGTGGGCAGACCAGCACAGATACGCAGTATTTT.

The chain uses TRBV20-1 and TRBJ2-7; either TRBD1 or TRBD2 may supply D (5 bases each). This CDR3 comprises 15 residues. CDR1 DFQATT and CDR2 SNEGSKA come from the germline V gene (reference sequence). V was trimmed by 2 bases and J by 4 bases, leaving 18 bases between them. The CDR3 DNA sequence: TGCAGTGCTAGATCGGGACCCCTTCTGTCATACGAGCAGTACTTC. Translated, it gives CSARSGPLLSYEQYF.

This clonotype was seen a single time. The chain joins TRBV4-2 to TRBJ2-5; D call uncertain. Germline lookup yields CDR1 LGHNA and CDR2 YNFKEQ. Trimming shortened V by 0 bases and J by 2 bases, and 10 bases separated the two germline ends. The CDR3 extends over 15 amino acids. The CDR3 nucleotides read TGTGCCAGCAGCCAAGATGGGCGGAAACAAGAGACCCAGTACTTC. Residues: CASSQDGRKQETQYF.

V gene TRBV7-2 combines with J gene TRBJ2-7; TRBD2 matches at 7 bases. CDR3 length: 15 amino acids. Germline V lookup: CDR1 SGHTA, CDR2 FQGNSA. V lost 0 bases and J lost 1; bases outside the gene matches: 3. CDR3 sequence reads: CASSLAGGTSYEQYF. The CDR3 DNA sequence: TGTGCCAGCAGCTTAGCGGGGGGGACTTCCTACGAGCAGTACTTC.

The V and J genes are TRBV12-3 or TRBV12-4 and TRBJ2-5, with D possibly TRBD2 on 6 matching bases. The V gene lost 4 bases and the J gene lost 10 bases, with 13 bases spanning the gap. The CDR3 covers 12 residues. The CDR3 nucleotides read TGTGCCAGCAGTTCGGACCGGAGGGACCAGTACTTC. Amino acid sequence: CASSSDRRDQYF.

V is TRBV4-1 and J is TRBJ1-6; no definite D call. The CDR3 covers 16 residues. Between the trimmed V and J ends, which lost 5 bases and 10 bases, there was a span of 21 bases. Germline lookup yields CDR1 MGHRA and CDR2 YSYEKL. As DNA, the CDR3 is TGCGCCAGCAGCTCAATAGGAGCCAGGAGGTCATCACCCCTCCACTTT. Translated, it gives CASSSIGARRSSPLHF.

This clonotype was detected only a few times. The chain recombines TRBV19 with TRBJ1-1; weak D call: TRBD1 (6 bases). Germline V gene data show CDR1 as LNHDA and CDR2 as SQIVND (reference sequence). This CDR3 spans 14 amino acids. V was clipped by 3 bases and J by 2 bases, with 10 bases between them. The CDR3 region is CASSIPGGNTEAFF. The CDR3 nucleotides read TGTGCCAGTAGTATCCCCGGGGGCAACACTGAAGCTTTCTTT.

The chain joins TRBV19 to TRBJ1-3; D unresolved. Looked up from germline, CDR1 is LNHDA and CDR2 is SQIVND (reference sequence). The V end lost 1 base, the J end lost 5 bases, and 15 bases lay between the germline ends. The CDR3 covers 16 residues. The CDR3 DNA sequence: TGTGCCAGTAGTATAGGAGCCTCGGGTCAGCGAAACACCATATATTTT. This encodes CASSIGASGQRNTIYF.

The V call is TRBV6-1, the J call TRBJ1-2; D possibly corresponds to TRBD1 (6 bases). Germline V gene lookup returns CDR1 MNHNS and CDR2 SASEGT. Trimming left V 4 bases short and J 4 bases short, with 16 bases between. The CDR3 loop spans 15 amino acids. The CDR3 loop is CASSAHLQGVYGYTF. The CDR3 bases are TGTGCCAGCAGTGCCCATTTACAGGGTGTCTATGGCTACACCTTC.

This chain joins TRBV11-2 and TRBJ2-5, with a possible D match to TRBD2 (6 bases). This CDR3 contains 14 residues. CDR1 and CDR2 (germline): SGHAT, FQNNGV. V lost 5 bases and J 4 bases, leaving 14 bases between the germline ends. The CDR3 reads CASSARMGGETQYF. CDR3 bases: TGTGCCAGCAGCGCCCGTATGGGGGGAGAGACCCAGTACTTC. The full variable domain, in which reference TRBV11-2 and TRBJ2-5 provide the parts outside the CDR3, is EAGVAQSPRYKIIEKRQSVAFWCNPISGHATLYWYQQILGQGPKLLIQFQNNGVVDDSQLPKDRFSAERLKGVDSTLKIQPAKLEDSAVYLCASSARMGGETQYFGPGTRLLVL.

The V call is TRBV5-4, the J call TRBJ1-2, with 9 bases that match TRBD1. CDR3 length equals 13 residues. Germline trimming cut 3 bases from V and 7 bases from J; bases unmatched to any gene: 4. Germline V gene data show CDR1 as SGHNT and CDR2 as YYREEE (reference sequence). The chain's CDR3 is CASSSQGASGYTF. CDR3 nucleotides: TGTGCCAGCAGCTCACAGGGGGCGTCTGGCTACACCTTC. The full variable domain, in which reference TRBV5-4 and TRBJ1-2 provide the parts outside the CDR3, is ETGVTQSPTHLIKTRGQQVTLRCSSQSGHNTVSWYQQALGQGPQFIFQYYREEENGRGNFPPRFSGLQFPNYSSELNVNALELDDSALYLCASSSQGASGYTFGSGTRLTVV.

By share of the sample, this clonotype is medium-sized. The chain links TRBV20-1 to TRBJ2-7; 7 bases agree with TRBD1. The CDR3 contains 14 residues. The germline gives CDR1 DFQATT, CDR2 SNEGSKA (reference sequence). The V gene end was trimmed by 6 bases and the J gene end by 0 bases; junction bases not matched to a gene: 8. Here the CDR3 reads CSASDRESSYEQYF. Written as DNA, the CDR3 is TGCAGTGCCTCAGACAGGGAAAGCTCCTACGAGCAGTACTTC.

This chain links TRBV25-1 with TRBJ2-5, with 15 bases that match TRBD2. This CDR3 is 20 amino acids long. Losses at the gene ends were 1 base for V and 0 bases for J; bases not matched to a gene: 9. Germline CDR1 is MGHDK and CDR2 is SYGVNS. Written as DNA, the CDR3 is TGTGCCAGCAGTGAATTGGGGTTGGGGACTAGCGGGGGGAACCAAGAGACCCAGTACTTC. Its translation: CASSELGLGTSGGNQETQYF.

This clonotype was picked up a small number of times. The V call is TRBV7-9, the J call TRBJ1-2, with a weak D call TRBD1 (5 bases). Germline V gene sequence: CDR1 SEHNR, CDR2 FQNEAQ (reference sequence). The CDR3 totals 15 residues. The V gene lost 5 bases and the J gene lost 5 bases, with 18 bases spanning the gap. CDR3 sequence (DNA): TGTGCCAGCAGCCCGATCGACCGGGACTCATATGGCTACACCTTC. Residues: CASSPIDRDSYGYTF.

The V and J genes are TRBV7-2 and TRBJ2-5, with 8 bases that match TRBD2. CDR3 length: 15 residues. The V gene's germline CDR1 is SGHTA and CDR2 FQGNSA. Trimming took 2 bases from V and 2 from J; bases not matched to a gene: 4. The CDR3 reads CASSLNAGGQETQYF. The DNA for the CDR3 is TGTGCCAGCAGCTTAAATGCGGGGGGACAAGAGACCCAGTACTTC.

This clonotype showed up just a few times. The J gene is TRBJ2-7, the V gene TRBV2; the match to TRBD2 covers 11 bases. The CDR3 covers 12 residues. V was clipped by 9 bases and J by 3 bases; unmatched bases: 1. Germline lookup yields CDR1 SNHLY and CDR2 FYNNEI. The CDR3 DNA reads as TGTGCCAGAGGACTAGCGGGCTACGAGCAGTACTTC. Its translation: CARGLAGYEQYF. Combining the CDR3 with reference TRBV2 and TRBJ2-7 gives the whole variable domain EPEVTQTPSHQVTQMGQEVILRCVPISNHLYFYWYRQILGQKVEFLVSFYNNEISEKSEIFDDQFSVERPDGSNFTLKIRSTKLEDSAMYFCARGLAGYEQYFGPGTRLTVT.

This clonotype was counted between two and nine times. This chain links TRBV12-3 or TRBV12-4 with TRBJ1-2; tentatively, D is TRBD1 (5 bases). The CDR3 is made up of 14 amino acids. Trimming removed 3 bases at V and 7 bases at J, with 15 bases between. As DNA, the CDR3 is TGTGCCAGCAGTTTTTTCAGGGACGTAGGTGGCTACACCTTC. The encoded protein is CASSFFRDVGGYTF.

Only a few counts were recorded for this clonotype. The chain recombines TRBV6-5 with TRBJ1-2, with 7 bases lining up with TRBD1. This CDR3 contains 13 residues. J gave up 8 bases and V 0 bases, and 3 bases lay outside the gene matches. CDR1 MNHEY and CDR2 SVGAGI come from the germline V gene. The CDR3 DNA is TGTGCCAGCAGTTACTCGTCAGGGGGAGGCTACACCTTC. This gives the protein CASSYSSGGGYTF.

The chain's CDR3 is CASSKGAGTENSPLHF. The CDR3 DNA follows: TGTGCCAGTAGTAAGGGCGCCGGGACAGAAAATTCACCCCTCCACTTT. The chain is built from TRBV19 and TRBJ1-6, with 7 bases matching TRBD1. The V and J ends lost 4 bases and 7 bases, in that order; junction bases with no gene match: 10. The germline V gene encodes CDR1 LNHDA and CDR2 SQIVND (reference sequence). CDR3 length: 16 residues.